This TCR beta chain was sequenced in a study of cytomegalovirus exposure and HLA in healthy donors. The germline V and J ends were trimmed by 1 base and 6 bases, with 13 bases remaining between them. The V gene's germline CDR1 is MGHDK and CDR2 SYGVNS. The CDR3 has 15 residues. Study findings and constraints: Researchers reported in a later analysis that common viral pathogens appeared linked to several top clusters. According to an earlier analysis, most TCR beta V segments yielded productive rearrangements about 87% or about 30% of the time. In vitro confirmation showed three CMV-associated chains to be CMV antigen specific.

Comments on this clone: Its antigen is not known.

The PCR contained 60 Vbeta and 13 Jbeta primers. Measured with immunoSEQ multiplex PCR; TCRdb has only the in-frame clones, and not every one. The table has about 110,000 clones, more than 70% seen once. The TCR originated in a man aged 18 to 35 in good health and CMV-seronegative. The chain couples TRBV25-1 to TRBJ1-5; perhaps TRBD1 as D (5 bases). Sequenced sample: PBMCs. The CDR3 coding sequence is TGTGCCAGCAGTGAATCGGGGGGGGTCGGTCAGCCCCAGCATTTT. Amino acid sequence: CASSESGGVGQPQHF.